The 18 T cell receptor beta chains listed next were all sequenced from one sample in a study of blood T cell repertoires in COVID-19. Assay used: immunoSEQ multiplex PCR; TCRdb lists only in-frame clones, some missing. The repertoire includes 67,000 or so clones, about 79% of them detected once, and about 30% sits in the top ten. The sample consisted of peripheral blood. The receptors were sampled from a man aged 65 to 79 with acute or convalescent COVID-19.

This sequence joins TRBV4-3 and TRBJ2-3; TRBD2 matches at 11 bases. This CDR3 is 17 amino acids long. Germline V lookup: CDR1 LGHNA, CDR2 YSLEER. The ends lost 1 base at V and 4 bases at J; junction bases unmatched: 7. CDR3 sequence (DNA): TGCGCCAGCAGCCAAGGGCTAGCGGGAGGTTTTGCAGATACGCAGTATTTT. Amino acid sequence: CASSQGLAGGFADTQYF.

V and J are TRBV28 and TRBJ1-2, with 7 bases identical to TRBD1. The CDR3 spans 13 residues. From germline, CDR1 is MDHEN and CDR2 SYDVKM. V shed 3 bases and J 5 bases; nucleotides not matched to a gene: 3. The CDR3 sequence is CASSLSGGYGYTF. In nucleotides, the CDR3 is TGTGCCAGCAGTTTGTCAGGGGGTTATGGCTACACCTTC.

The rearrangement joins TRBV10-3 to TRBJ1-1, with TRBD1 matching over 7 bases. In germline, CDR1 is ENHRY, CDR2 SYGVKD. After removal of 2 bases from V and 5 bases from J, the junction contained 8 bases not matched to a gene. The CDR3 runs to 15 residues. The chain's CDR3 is CAISEPAGGETEAFF. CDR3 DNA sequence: TGTGCCATCAGTGAGCCCGCAGGGGGAGAGACTGAAGCTTTCTTT.

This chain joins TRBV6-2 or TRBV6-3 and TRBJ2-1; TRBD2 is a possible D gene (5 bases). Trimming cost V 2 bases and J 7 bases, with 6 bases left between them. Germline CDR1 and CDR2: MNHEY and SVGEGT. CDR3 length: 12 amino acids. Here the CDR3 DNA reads TGTGCCAGCAGTTACCGCGGGAATGAGCAGTTCTTC. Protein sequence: CASSYRGNEQFF.

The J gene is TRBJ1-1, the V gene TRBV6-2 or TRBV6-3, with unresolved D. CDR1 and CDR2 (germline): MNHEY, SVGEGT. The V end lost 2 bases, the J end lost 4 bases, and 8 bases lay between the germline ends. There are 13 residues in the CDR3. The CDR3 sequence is CASSYDGSTEAFF. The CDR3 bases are TGTGCCAGCAGTTACGATGGGAGCACTGAAGCTTTCTTT.

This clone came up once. The CDR3 DNA is TGTGCCAGCCCCGATTTTGGGAGGGCCTTAGGCACCGGGGAGCTGTTTTTT. The encoded protein is CASPDFGRALGTGELFF. J is TRBJ2-2 and V is TRBV2; TRBD2 matches at 7 bases. The CDR3 loop spans 17 amino acids. Germline V CDR1 and CDR2: SNHLY, FYNNEI. V lost 8 bases to trimming and J lost 4 bases; unmatched junction nucleotides: 16. Full variable domain (missing parts from reference TRBV2 and TRBJ2-2): EPEVTQTPSHQVTQMGQEVILRCVPISNHLYFYWYRQILGQKVEFLVSFYNNEISEKSEIFDDQFSVERPDGSNFTLKIRSTKLEDSAMYFCASPDFGRALGTGELFFGEGSRLTVL.

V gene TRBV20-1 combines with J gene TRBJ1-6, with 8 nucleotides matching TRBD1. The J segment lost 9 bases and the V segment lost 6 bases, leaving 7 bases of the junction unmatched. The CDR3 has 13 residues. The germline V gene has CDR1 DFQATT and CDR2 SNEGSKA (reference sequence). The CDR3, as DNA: TGCAGTGCCAGTCGGGACAGGATTTCACCCCTCCACTTT. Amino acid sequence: CSASRDRISPLHF.

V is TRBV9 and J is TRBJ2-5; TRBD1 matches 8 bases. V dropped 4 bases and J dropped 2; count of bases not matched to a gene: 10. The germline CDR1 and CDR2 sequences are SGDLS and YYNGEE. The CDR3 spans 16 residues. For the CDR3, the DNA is TGTGCCAGCAGCCCCCCAGGGGGCCCTACTCAAGAGACCCAGTACTTC. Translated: CASSPPGGPTQETQYF.

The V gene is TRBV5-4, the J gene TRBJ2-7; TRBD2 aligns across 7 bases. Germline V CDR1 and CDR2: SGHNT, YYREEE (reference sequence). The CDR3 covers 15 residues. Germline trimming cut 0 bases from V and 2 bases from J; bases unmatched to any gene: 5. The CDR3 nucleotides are TGTGCCAGCAGCTTGGGGGCTAGCGGAGCCTACGAGCAGTACTTC. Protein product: CASSLGASGAYEQYF. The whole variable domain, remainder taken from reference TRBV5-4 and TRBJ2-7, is ETGVTQSPTHLIKTRGQQVTLRCSSQSGHNTVSWYQQALGQGPQFIFQYYREEENGRGNFPPRFSGLQFPNYSSELNVNALELDDSALYLCASSLGASGAYEQYFGPGTRLTVT.

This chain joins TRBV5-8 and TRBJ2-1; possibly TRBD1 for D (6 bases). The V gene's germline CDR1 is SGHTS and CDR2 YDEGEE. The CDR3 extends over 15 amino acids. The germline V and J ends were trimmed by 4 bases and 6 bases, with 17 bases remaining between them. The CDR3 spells CASSPFGVGGNEQFF. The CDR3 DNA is TGTGCCAGCAGCCCTTTCGGGGTAGGGGGCAATGAGCAGTTCTTC. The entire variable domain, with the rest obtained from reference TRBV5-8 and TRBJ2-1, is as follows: EAGVTQSPTHLIKTRGQQATLRCSPISGHTSVYWYQQALGLGLQFLLWYDEGEERNRGNFPPRFSGRQFPNYSSELNVNALELEDSALYLCASSPFGVGGNEQFFGPGTRLTVL.

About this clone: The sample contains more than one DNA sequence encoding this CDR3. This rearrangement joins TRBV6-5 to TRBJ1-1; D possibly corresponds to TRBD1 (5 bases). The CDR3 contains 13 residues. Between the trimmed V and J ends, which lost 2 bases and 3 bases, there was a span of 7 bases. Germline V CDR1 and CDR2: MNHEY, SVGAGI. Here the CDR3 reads CASSYAGDTEAFF. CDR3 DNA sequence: TGTGCCAGCAGTTACGCGGGGGACACTGAAGCTTTCTTT.

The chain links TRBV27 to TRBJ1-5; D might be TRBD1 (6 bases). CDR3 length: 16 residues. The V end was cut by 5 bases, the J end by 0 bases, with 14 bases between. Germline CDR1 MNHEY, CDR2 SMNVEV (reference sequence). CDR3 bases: TGTGCCAGCAGTCCCTTAGGGACATTTAGCAATCAGCCCCAGCATTTT. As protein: CASSPLGTFSNQPQHF.

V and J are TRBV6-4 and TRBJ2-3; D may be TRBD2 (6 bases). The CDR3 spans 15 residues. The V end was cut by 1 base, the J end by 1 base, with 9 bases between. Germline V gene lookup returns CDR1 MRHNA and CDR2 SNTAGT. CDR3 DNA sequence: TGTGCCAGCAGTGACTTCCCGGGGGGCACAGATACGCAGTATTTT. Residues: CASSDFPGGTDTQYF.

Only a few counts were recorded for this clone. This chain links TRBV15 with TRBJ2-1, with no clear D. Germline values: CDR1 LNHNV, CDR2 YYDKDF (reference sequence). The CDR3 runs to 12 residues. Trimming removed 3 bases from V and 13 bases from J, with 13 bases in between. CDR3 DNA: TGTGCCACCAGCAGCCCTGGAGTCCCTCAGTTCTTC. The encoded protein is CATSSPGVPQFF.

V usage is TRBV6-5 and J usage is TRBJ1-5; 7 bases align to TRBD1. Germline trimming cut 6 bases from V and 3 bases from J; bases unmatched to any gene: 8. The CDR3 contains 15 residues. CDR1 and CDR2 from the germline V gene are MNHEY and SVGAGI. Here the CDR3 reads CASRGDRAYNQPQHF. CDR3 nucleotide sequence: TGTGCCAGCAGGGGGGACAGAGCTTACAATCAGCCCCAGCATTTT.

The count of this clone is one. CDR3 nucleotide sequence: TGTGCCAGCTCACCTCAGCGGGACCGCTACAATGAGCAGTTCTTC. Its protein product is CASSPQRDRYNEQFF. V is TRBV18 and J is TRBJ2-1; TRBD2 matches at 7 bases. Germline values: CDR1 KGHSH, CDR2 LQKENI. V lost 3 bases to trimming and J lost 3 bases; unmatched junction nucleotides: 5. The CDR3 has 15 amino acids.

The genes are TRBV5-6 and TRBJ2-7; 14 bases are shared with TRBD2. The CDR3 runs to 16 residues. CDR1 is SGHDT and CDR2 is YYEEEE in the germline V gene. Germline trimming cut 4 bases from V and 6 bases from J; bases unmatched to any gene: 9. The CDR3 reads CASSPGLAGVVAEQYF. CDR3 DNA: TGTGCCAGCAGCCCGGGACTAGCGGGAGTAGTAGCCGAGCAGTACTTC.

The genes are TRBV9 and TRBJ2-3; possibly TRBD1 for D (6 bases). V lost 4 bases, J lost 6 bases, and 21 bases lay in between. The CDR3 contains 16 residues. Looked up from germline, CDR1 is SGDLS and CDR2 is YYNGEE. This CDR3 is CASSIHRDTVIDTQYF. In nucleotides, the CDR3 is TGTGCCAGCAGCATCCACCGGGACACCGTTATTGATACGCAGTATTTT.